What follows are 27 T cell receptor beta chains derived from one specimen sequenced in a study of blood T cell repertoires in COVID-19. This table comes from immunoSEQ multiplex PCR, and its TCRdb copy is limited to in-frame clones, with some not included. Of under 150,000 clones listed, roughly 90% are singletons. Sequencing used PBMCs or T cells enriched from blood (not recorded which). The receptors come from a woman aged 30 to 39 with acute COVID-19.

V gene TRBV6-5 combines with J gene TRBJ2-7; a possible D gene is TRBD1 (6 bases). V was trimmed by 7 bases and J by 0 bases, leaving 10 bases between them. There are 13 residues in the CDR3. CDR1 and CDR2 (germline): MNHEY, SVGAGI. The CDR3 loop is CASKDSLSYEQYF. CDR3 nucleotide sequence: TGTGCCAGCAAGGACAGCCTCTCCTACGAGCAGTACTTC.

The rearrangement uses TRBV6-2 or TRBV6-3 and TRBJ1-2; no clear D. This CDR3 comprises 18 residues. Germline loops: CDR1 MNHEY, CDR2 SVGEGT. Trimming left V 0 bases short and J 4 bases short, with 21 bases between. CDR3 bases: TGTGCCAGCAGTTACTCGTTATATCTGGAGGGAGCTACCTATGGCTACACCTTC. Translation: CASSYSLYLEGATYGYTF.

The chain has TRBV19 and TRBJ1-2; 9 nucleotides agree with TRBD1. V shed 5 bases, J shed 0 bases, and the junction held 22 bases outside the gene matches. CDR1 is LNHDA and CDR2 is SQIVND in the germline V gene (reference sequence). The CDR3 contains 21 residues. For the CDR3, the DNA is TGTGCCAGTAGTCACCATCCGGGACAGGGAGGCGGAGTGCGTACTAACTATGGCTACACCTTC. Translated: CASSHHPGQGGGVRTNYGYTF.

The CDR3 reads CASSPPSGSPSMGTQYF. The CDR3 region has the DNA TGTGCCAGCAGCCCCCCTAGCGGGAGTCCCTCGATGGGGACCCAGTACTTC. The chain carries TRBV7-9 and TRBJ2-5; 10 bases map to TRBD2. Per germline, CDR1 SEHNR and CDR2 FQNEAQ (reference sequence). CDR3 length: 17 amino acids. J was trimmed by 7 bases and V by 5 bases; bases with no gene match: 16.

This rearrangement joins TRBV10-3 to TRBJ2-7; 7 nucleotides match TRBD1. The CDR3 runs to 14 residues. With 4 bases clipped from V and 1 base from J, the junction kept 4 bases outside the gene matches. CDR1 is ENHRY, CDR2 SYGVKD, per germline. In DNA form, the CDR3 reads TGTGCCATCAGTGGCAGGGGACAGTCCTACGAGCAGTACTTC. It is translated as CAISGRGQSYEQYF.

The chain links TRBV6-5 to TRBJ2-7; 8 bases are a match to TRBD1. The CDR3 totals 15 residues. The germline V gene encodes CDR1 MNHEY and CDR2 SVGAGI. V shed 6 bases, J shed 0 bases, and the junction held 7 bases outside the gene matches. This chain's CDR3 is CASRPGQGGSYEQYF. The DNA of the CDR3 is TGTGCCAGCAGACCCGGACAGGGCGGCTCCTACGAGCAGTACTTC.

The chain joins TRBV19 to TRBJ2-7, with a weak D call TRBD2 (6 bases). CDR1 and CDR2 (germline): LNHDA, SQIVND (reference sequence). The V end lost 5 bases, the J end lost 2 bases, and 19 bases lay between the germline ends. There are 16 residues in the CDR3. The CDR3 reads CASSADYTNTAYEQYF. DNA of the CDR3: TGTGCCAGTAGTGCGGACTATACCAACACAGCCTACGAGCAGTACTTC. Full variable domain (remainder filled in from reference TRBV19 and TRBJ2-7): DGGITQSPKYLFRKEGQNVTLSCEQNLNHDAMYWYRQDPGQGLRLIYYSQIVNDFQKGDIAEGYSVSREKKESFPLTVTSAQKNPTAFYLCASSADYTNTAYEQYFGPGTRLTVT.

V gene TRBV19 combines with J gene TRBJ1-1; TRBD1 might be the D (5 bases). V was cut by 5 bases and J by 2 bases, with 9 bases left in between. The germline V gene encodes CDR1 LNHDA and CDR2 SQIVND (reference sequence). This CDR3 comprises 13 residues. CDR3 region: CASSRTFNTEAFF. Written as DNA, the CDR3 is TGTGCCAGTAGTCGGACATTTAACACTGAAGCTTTCTTT.

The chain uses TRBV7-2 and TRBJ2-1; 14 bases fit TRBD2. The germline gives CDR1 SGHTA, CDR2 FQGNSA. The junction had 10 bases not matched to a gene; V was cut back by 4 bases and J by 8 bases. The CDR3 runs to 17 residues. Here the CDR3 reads CASSSLGLAGDRYEQFF. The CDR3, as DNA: TGTGCCAGCAGCTCGCTGGGACTAGCGGGAGACCGATATGAGCAGTTCTTC.

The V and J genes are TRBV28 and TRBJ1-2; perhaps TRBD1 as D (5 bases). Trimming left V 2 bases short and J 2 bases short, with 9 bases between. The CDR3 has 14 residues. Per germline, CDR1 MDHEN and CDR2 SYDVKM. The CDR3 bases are TGTGCCAGCAGTTTAGGGGCCGCGAACTATGGCTACACCTTC. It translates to CASSLGAANYGYTF.

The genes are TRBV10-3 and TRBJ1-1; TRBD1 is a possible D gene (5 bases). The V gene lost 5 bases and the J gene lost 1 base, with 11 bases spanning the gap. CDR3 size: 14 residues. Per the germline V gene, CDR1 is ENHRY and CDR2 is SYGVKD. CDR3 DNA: TGTGCCATCAGTCTGGGGGGGGAGAACACTGAAGCTTTCTTT. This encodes CAISLGGENTEAFF.

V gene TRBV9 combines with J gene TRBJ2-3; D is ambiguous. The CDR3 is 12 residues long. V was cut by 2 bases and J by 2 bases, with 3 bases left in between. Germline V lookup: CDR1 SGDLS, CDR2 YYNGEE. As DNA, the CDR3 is TGTGCCAGCAGCGTTATCACAGATACGCAGTATTTT. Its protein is CASSVITDTQYF.

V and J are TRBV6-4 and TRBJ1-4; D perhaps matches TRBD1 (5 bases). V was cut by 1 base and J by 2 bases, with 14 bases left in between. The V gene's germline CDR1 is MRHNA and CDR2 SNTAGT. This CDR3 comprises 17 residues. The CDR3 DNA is TGTGCCAGCAGTGACTTCAAGTATGGGGCCACTAATGAAAAACTGTTTTTT. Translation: CASSDFKYGATNEKLFF.

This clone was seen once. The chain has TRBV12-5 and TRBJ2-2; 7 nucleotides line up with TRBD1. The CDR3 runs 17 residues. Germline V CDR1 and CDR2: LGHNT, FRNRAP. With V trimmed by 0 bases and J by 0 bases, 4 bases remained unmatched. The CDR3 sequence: CASGLVQGTTNTGELFF. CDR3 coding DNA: TGTGCTAGTGGTTTGGTACAGGGGACGACGAACACCGGGGAGCTGTTTTTT.

CDR3 sequence (DNA): TGTGCCAGCAGCCTCGTAGCGGGAGTTGCCTACGAGCAGTACTTC. It is translated as CASSLVAGVAYEQYF. This chain connects TRBV7-2 to TRBJ2-7; 9 bases map to TRBD2. The CDR3 is made up of 15 amino acids. From germline, CDR1 is SGHTA and CDR2 FQGNSA. V lost 5 bases to trimming and J lost 2 bases; unmatched junction nucleotides: 7.

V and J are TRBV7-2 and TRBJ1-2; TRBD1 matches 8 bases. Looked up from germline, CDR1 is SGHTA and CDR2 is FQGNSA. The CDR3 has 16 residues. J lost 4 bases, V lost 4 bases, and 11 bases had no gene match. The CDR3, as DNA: TGTGCCAGCAGCTCCCCCGGGACAGGTCGCACCTATGGCTACACCTTC. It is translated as CASSSPGTGRTYGYTF.

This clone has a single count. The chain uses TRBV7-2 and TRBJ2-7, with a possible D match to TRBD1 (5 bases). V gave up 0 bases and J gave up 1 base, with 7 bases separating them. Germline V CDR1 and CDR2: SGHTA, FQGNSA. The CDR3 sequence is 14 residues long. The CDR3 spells CASSLAGPSYEQYF. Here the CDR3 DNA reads TGTGCCAGCAGCTTAGCGGGGCCTTCCTACGAGCAGTACTTC.

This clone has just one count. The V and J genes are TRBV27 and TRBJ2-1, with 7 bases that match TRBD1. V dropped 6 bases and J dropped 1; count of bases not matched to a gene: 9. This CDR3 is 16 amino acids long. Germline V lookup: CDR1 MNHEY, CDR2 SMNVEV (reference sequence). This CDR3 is CASRQTGIPSYNEQFF. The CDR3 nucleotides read TGTGCCAGCAGACAGACAGGGATCCCTTCCTACAATGAGCAGTTCTTC.

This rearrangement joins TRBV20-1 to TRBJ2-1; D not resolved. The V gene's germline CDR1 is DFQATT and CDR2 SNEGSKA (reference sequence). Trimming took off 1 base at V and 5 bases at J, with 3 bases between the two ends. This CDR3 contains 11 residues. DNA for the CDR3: TGCAGTGCTAGAGCAAACAATGAGCAGTTCTTC. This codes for CSARANNEQFF.

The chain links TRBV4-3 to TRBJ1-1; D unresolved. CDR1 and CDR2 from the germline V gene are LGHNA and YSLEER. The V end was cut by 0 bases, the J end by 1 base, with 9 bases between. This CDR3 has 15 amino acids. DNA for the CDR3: TGCGCCAGCAGCCAAGAAGCATACGAGAACACTGAAGCTTTCTTT. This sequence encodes CASSQEAYENTEAFF.

Here the CDR3 reads CASSLVLAISTDTQYF. CDR3 coding DNA: TGTGCCAGCAGCTTAGTACTAGCGATAAGCACAGATACGCAGTATTTT. This chain links TRBV7-9 with TRBJ2-3, with TRBD2 matching 7 bases. Trimming cost V 1 base and J 0 bases; bases outside gene matches: 4. There are 16 residues in the CDR3. The V gene's germline CDR1 is SEHNR and CDR2 FQNEAQ (reference sequence). The full variable domain, with the rest looked up from reference TRBV7-9 and TRBJ2-3, is DTGVSQNPRHKITKRGQNVTFRCDPISEHNRLYWYRQTLGQGPEFLTYFQNEAQLEKSRLLSDRFSAERPKGSFSTLEIQRTEQGDSAMYLCASSLVLAISTDTQYFGPGTRLTVL.

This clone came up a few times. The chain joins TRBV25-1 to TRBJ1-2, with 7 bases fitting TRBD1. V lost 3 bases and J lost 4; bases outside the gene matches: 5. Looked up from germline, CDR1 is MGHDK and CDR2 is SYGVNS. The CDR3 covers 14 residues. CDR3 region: CASSDPRDSYGYTF. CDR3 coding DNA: TGTGCCAGCAGTGACCCTCGGGACAGCTATGGCTACACCTTC.

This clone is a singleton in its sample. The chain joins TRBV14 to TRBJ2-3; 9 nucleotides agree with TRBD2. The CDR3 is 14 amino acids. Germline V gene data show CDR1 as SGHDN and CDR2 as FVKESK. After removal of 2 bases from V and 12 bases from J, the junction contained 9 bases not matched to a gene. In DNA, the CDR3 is TGTGCCAGCAGCCAATTACGTAGTAGCGGGAGCCAGTATTTT. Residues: CASSQLRSSGSQYF.

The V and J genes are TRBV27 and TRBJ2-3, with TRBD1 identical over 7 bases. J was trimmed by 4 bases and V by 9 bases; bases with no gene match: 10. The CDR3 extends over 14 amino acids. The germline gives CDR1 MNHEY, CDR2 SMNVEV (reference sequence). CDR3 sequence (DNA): TGTGCCAGTGCGTCCAGGGGGTCGGCAGATACGCAGTATTTT. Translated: CASASRGSADTQYF.

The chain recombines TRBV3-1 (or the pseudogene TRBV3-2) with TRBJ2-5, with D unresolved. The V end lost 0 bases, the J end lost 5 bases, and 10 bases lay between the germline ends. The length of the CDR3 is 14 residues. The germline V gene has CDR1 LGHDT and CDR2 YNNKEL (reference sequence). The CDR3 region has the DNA TGTGCCAGCAGCCAAGATCCCCGCGAGGAGACCCAGTACTTC. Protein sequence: CASSQDPREETQYF.

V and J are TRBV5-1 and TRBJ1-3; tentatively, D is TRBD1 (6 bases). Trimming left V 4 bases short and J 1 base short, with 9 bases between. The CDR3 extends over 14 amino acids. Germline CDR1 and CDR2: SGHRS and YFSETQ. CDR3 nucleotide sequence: TGCGCCAGCAGCCCAACAGGGTCTGGAAACACCATATATTTT. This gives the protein CASSPTGSGNTIYF.

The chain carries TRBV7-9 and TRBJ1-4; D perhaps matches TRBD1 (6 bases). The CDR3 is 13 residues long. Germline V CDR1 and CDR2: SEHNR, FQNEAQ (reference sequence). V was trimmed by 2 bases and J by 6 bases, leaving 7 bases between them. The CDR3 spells CASSLSGDEKLFF. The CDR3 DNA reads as TGTGCCAGCAGCTTATCAGGGGATGAAAAACTGTTTTTT. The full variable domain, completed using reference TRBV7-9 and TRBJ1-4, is DTGVSQNPRHKITKRGQNVTFRCDPISEHNRLYWYRQTLGQGPEFLTYFQNEAQLEKSRLLSDRFSAERPKGSFSTLEIQRTEQGDSAMYLCASSLSGDEKLFFGSGTQLSVL.